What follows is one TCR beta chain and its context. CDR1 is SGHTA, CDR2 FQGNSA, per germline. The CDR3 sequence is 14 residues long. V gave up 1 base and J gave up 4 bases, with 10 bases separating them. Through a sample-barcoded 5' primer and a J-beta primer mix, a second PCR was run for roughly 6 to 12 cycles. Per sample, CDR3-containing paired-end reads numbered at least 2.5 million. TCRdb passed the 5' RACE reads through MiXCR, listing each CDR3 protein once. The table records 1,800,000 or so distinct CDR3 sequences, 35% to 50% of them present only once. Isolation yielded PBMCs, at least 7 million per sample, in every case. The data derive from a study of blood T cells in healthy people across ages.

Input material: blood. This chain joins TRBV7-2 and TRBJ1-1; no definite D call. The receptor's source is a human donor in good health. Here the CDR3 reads CASSLGVLSTEAFF. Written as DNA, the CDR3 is TGTGCCAGCAGCTTAGGGGTCCTGAGCACTGAAGCTTTCTTT.